This T cell receptor beta chain was identified during a study of shared clonotypes between healthy human individuals. Sequenced by immunoSEQ multiplex PCR; TCRdb stores in-frame clones only, minus some. The table has more than 900,000 clones, about four fifths seen once; the top ten hold around 0.61%. Deletions cut 6 bases from V and 0 bases from J, with 13 bases between. CDR3 length equals 15 residues. The germline V gene has CDR1 LNHDA and CDR2 SQIVND (reference sequence). Of note for this clone: The antigen is unknown.

Findings and limits, study-wide: What naive subsets generally showed was a larger estimated richness than memory subsets showed.

The chain employs TRBV19 and TRBJ2-3; D call uncertain. The receptor was isolated from a man younger than 35 in good health. Some clones in this sample may be carry-over from other donors' samples. The sample was memory CD4+ T cells from PBMCs. Subset given: CD45RA-negative fraction. In nucleotides, the CDR3 is TGTGCCAGTAGCTTTTATAGGGTTAGCACAGATACGCAGTATTTT. It is translated as CASSFYRVSTDTQYF.